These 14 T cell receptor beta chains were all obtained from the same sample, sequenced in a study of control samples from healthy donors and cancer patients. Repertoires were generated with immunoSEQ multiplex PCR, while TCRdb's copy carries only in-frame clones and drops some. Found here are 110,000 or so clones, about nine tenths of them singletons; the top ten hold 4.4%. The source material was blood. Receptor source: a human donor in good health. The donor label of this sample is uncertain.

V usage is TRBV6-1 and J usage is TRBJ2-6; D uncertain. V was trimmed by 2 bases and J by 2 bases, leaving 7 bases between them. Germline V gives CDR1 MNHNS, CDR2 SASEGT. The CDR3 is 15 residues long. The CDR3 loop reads CASSEKGTGANVLTF. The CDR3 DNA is TGTGCCAGCAGTGAAAAGGGAACTGGGGCCAACGTCCTGACTTTC.

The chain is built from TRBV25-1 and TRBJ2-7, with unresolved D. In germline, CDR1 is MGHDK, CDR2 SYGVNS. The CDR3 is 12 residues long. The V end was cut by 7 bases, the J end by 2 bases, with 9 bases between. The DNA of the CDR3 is TGTGCCAGCAAAGGCAGTACCTACGAGCAGTACTTC. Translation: CASKGSTYEQYF.

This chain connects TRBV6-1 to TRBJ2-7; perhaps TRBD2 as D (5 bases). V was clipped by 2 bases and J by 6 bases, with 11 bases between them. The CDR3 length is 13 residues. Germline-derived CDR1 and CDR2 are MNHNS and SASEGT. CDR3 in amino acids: CASSESGAGEQYV. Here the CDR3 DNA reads TGTGCCAGCAGTGAATCAGGCGCGGGCGAGCAGTACGTC.

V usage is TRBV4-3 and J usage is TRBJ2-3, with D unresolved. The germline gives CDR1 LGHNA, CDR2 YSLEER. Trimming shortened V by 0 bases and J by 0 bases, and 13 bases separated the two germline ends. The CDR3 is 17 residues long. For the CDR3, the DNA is TGCGCCAGCAGCCAAGATACCGGCGGAACTAGCACAGATACGCAGTATTTT. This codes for CASSQDTGGTSTDTQYF.

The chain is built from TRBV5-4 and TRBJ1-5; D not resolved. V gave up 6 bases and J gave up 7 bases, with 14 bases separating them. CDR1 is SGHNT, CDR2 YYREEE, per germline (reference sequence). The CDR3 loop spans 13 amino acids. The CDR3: CASNEDPSQPQHF. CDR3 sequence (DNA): TGTGCCAGCAATGAGGACCCCAGCCAGCCCCAGCATTTT.

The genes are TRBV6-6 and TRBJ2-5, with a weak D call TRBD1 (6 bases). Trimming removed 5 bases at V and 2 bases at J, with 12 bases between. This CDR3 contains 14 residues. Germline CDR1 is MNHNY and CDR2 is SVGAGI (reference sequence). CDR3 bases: TGTGCCAGCAGTGAGACAGGAACGCAAGAGACCCAGTACTTC. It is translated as CASSETGTQETQYF.

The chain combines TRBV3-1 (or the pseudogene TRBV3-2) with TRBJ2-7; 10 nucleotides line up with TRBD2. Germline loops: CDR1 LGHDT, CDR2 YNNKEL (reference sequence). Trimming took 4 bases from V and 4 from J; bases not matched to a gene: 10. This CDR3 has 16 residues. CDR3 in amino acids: CASSPTQRGGSYEQYF. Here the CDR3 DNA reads TGTGCCAGCAGCCCTACCCAGCGGGGGGGCTCGTACGAGCAGTACTTC.

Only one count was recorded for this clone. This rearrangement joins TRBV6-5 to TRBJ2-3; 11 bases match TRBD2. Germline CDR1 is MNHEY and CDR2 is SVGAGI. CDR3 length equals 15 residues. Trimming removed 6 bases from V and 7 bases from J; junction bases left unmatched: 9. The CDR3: CASRSGTSGHNTQYF. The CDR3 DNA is TGTGCCAGCAGATCCGGGACTAGCGGTCATAATACGCAGTATTTT.

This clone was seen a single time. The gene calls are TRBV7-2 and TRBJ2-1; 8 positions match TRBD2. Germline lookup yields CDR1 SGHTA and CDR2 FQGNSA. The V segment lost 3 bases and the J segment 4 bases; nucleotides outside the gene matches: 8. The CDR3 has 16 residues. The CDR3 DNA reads TGTGCCAGCAGCTTCAGTGCGGGGGGATATTACAATGAGCAGTTCTTC. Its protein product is CASSFSAGGYYNEQFF.

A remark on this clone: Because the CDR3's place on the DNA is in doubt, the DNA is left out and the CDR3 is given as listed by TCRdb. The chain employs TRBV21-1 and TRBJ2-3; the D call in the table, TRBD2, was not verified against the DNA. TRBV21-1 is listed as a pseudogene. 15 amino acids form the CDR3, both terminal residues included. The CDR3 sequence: CASITVAGGTDTQYF.

Here the CDR3 reads CSVEVGGIGTEAFF. In DNA, the CDR3 is TGCAGCGTTGAGGTGGGAGGAATCGGCACTGAAGCTTTCTTT. The rearrangement links TRBV29-1 to TRBJ1-1; D not resolved. The CDR3 spans 14 residues. Germline V lookup: CDR1 SQVTM, CDR2 ANQGSEA. The V gene lost 3 bases and the J gene lost 4 bases, with 15 bases spanning the gap.

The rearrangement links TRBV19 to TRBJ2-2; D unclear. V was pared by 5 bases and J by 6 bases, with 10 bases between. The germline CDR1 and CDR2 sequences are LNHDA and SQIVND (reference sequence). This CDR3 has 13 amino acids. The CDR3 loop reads CASSQRDSGELFF. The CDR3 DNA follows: TGTGCCAGTAGTCAGAGAGATTCCGGGGAGCTGTTTTTT.

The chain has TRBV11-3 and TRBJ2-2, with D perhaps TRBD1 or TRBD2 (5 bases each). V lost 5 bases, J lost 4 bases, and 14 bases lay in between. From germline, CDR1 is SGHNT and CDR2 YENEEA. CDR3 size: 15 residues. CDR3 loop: CASSPSGTPTGELFF. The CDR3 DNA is TGTGCCAGCAGCCCTTCCGGGACCCCCACCGGGGAGCTGTTTTTT. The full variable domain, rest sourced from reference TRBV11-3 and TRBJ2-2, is EAGVVQSPRYKIIEKKQPVAFWCNPISGHNTLYWYLQNLGQGPELLIRYENEEAVDDSQLPKDRFSAERLKGVDSTLKIQPAELGDSAVYLCASSPSGTPTGELFFGEGSRLTVL.

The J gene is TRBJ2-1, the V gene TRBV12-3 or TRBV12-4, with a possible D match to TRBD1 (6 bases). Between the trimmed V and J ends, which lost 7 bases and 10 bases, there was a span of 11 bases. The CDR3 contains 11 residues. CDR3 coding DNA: TGTGCCAGCACCTTAGACAGGGAGCAGTTCTTC. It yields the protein CASTLDREQFF.